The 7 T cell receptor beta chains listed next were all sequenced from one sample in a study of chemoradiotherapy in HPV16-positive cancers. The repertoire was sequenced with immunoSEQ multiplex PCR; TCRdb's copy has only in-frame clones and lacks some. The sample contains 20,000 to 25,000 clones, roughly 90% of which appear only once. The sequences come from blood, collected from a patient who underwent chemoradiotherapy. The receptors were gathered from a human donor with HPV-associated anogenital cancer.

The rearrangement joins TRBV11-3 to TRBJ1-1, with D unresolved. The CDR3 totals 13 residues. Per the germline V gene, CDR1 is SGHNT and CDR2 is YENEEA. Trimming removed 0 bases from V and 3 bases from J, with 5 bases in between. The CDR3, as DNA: TGTGCCAGCAGCTTAGATACGGACACTGAAGCTTTCTTT. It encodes CASSLDTDTEAFF.

CDR3 sequence: CAAEDIYRGPLRDSPLHF. DNA of the CDR3: TGTGCCGCCGAAGATATTTATCGGGGCCCCTTAAGGGATTCACCCCTCCACTTT. This chain uses TRBV27 with TRBJ1-6; D is perhaps TRBD1 (5 bases). The germline V gene has CDR1 MNHEY and CDR2 SMNVEV (reference sequence). V lost 11 bases to trimming and J lost 8 bases, with 31 bases between them. CDR3 length: 18 residues.

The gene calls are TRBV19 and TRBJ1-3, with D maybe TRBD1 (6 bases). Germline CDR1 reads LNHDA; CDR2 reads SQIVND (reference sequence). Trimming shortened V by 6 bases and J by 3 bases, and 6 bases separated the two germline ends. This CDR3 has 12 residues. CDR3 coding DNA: TGTGCCAGTAGGGACAGTGGAAACACCATATATTTT. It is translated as CASRDSGNTIYF.

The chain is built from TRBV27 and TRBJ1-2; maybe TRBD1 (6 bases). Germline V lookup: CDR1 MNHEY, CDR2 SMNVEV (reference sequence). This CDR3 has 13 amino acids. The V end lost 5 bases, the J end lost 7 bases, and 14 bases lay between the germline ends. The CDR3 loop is CASSVTGVSGYTF. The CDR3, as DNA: TGTGCCAGCAGTGTGACAGGAGTAAGTGGCTACACCTTC.

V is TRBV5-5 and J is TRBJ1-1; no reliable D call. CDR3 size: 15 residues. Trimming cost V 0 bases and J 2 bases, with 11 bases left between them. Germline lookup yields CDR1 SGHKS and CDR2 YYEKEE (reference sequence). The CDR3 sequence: CASSLVRGGNTEAFF. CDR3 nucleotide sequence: TGTGCCAGCAGCTTGGTTCGGGGTGGTAACACTGAAGCTTTCTTT.

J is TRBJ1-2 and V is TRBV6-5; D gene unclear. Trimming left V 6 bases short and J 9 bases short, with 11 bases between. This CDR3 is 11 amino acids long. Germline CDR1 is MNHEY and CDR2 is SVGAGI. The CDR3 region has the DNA TGTGCCAGCAGGGAAAAAAGTAGCTACACCTTC. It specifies CASREKSSYTF.

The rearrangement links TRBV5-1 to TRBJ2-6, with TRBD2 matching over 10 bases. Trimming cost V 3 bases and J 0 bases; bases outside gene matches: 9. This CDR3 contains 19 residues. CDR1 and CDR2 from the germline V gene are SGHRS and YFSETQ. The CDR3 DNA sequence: TGCGCCAGCAGCTCCGGACTAGCGGCTCTGAACTCTGGGGCCAACGTCCTGACTTTC. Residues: CASSSGLAALNSGANVLTF. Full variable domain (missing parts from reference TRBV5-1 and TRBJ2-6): KAGVTQTPRYLIKTRGQQVTLSCSPISGHRSVSWYQQTPGQGLQFLFEYFSETQRNKGNFPGRFSGRQFSNSRSEMNVSTLELGDSALYLCASSSGLAALNSGANVLTFGAGSRLTVL.